Given below is one T cell receptor beta chain in context. What this receptor recognizes is not known. Base qualities were left out, and no much larger clone turns up one base away. The data derive from a study of blood T cell repertoires in COVID-19 (dated by TCRdb to about 2020). In terms of the full investigation: The collaborator samples originated in the United States, Italy and Spain and spanned the acute and convalescent phases of COVID-19. The material from the prospective study consisted of cDNA or gDNA derived from T cells, B-cell-depleted T cells, or PBMCs. Deeply sampled blood TCRbeta repertoires from subjects exposed to, actively infected with, or recovered from COVID-19 were included in the dataset. A freely available public database, intended as a resource for researchers studying the immune response to SARS-CoV-2, is where the repertoires were released. The samples were drawn from two sources: the first 160 participants of the ongoing ImmuneRACE study, and 1,254 subjects contributed by 6 global collaborators. The sample metadata nearly always contained a de-identified subject ID, COVID-19 status, age in years and sex. Where available, HLA class I and class II types were obtained from metadata supplied by the sample provider rather than from assay-based typing.

The investigation overall reported the following: Clinical and demographic metadata were provided uncurated, with the amount varying by source and participant.

Collaborating institutions collected whole blood in K2EDTA tubes following their own protocols. For TCRbeta analysis, collaborator samples were shipped as frozen whole blood, as isolated PBMCs, or as DNA extracted from either sample type. TCRbeta CDR3 regions were amplified from genomic DNA using the immunoSEQ Assay, a bias-controlled multiplex PCR. The authors' pipeline ran thus. The number of nucleated cells in each sample was estimated from the amplification of reference gene primers within the assay. To quantify the absolute abundance of each unique TCRbeta CDR3 rearrangement, sequence reads were collapsed and filtered. For each sample, productive Simpson clonality was calculated as the square root of Simpson's diversity index across productive rearrangements. Entries here come from immuneACCESS through TCRdb and include only in-frame sequences with V and J called. Some clones fail to appear in such tables; in the studies checked, an unresolved V gene covers under half of the shortfall, and the cause of the remainder is unknown. V and J calls plus clone size are reproduced from that table; the DNA served to infer D and trimming. This sample holds approximately 89,000 clones; about 81% were observed only once. The ten largest clones represent about 13% of the sample.

The sample was peripheral blood. The clonotype comes from a human donor in a cohort sampled during active COVID-19.

The bases are TGTGCCAGCAGTCCCCTTTTAGGAGGGCAGCGCACCTTC. It specifies CASSPLLGGQRTF. This chain joins TRBV7-2 to TRBJ1-2, with the D gene too uncertain to name. Trimming costs V 6 bases and J 13 bases, and their ends lie 21 bases apart. Per the germline V gene, SGHTA is the CDR1 and FQGNSA is the CDR2. Counted from cysteine to phenylalanine, this CDR3 has 13 amino acids. CDR3 DNA only is kept here, 39 bases in frame from base 1.